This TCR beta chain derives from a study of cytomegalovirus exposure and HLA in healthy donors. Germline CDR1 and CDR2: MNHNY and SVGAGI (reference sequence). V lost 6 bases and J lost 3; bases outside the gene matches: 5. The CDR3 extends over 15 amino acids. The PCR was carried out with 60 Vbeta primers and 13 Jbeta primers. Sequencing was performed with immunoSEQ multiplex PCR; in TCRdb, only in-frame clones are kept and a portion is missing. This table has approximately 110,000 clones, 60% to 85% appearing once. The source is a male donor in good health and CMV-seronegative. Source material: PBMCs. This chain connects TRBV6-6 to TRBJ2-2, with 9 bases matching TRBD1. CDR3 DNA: TGTGCCAGCAGCCTACAGGGGGCCGACACCGGGGAGCTGTTTTTT. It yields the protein CASSLQGADTGELFF.